The next 16 T cell receptor beta chains were all read from a single sample in a study of T cell responses to AZD1222 COVID-19 vaccine listed by TCRdb under 2021. The time point label here, explained by the study, means: about 28 days (+/-7) after the second vaccine dose. The library was generated by the immunoSEQ multiplex PCR assay. TCRdb holds this immuneACCESS table with in-frame rearrangements only. Some clones are missing; in checked studies, unresolved V genes explain under half, and the rest has no known cause. Counted in this sample were about 93,000 clones; 80% to 90% of them appeared once. The ten largest account for about 2.5% of the sample. Sample: peripheral blood, taken 28 days after the second AZD1222 dose. The receptors here all came from an adult who received the AZD1222 COVID-19 vaccine.

CDR3 bases: TGCAGCGTCGAGACAGGGGCGGAGACCCAGTACTTC. Translated: CSVETGAETQYF. The chain couples TRBV29-1 to TRBJ2-5, with 8 bases aligning to TRBD1. The CDR3 extends over 12 amino acids. Losses at the gene ends were 6 bases for V and 5 bases for J; bases not matched to a gene: 5. In germline, CDR1 is SQVTM, CDR2 ANQGSEA.

The chain combines TRBV30 with TRBJ2-3; no definite D call. V was clipped by 2 bases and J by 0 bases, with 3 bases between them. The germline V gene has CDR1 GTSNPN and CDR2 SVGIG (reference sequence). This CDR3 region has 12 residues. The CDR3 sequence: CAWSPSTDTQYF. The CDR3 bases are TGTGCCTGGAGTCCTAGCACAGATACGCAGTATTTT.

The chain recombines TRBV5-1 with TRBJ2-5; TRBD2 agrees at 7 bases. The CDR3 runs 17 residues. J lost 3 bases, V lost 4 bases, and 15 bases had no gene match. CDR1 and CDR2 from the germline V gene are SGHRS and YFSETQ. In DNA, the CDR3 is TGCGCCAGCAGCCTGCCTCGGAGCGGGACGGGGAAAGAGACCCAGTACTTC. It encodes CASSLPRSGTGKETQYF.

The chain combines TRBV25-1 with TRBJ2-5, with D unclear. The CDR3 length is 17 residues. Germline lookup yields CDR1 MGHDK and CDR2 SYGVNS. Trimming removed 0 bases at V and 4 bases at J, with 18 bases between. The CDR3 protein is CASSEYSARPELETQYF. CDR3 in DNA: TGTGCCAGCAGTGAATATTCAGCTAGACCTGAATTAGAGACCCAGTACTTC.

This clone showed up just a few times. This rearrangement joins TRBV27 to TRBJ1-1; TRBD1 might be the D (6 bases). Germline V CDR1 and CDR2: MNHEY, SMNVEV (reference sequence). This CDR3 has 14 residues. V dropped 0 bases and J dropped 7 bases, with 12 bases sitting between them. The DNA for the CDR3 is TGTGCCAGCAGTTTATCAGTACAGGGATTTGAAGCTTTCTTT. Translation gives CASSLSVQGFEAFF.

This clone was detected only a few times. The V and J genes are TRBV4-1 and TRBJ2-1; D uncertain. The ends were cut back, 1 base at V and 0 bases at J, with 16 bases in the middle. The CDR3 loop spans 18 amino acids. Germline assignment: CDR1 MGHRA and CDR2 YSYEKL. DNA of the CDR3: TGCGCCAGCAGCCAAGTCATTTTTTTTGAGAGCTCCTACAATGAGCAGTTCTTC. Translation gives CASSQVIFFESSYNEQFF.

The rearrangement uses TRBV30 and TRBJ2-1, with 7 bases lining up with TRBD2. This CDR3 is 13 amino acids long. J was trimmed by 5 bases and V by 0 bases; bases with no gene match: 1. CDR1 and CDR2 (germline): GTSNPN, SVGIG (reference sequence). CDR3 in DNA: TGTGCCTGGAGTGTGACTAGCAACAATGAGCAGTTCTTC. Its translation is CAWSVTSNNEQFF.

The chain uses TRBV4-2 and TRBJ2-6; D is undetermined. The CDR3 covers 14 residues. V was shortened by 4 bases and J by 4 bases, with 8 bases between the two germline ends. Germline lookup yields CDR1 LGHNA and CDR2 YNFKEQ. This CDR3 reads CASSPTPGANVLTF. CDR3 sequence (DNA): TGTGCCAGCAGCCCCACGCCGGGGGCCAACGTCCTGACTTTC.

V and J are TRBV7-9 and TRBJ1-2, with D possibly matching TRBD1 (6 bases). Between the trimmed V and J ends, which lost 5 bases and 6 bases, there was a span of 16 bases. Germline-derived CDR1 and CDR2 are SEHNR and FQNEAQ (reference sequence). There are 14 residues in the CDR3. CDR3 loop: CASSPPDSENGYTF. For the CDR3, the DNA is TGTGCCAGCAGCCCGCCGGACAGTGAGAATGGCTACACCTTC.

The V call is TRBV7-3, the J call TRBJ1-1, with TRBD1 matching 8 bases. V shed 2 bases, J shed 2 bases, and the junction held 4 bases outside the gene matches. This CDR3 is built from 15 residues. From germline, CDR1 is SGHTA and CDR2 FQGTGA. The CDR3 bases are TGTGCCAGCAGCTTACAGGGGGCCTCAAACACTGAAGCTTTCTTT. Protein product: CASSLQGASNTEAFF.

The chain employs TRBV19 and TRBJ1-1; possibly TRBD1 for D (5 bases). V lost 3 bases, J lost 0 bases, and 26 bases lay in between. Germline CDR1 LNHDA, CDR2 SQIVND (reference sequence). This CDR3 comprises 20 residues. The CDR3 here is CASSIFLEGMGPIMNTEAFF. As DNA, the CDR3 is TGTGCCAGTAGTATTTTTTTAGAGGGGATGGGCCCGATCATGAACACTGAAGCTTTCTTT.

The V and J genes are TRBV5-5 and TRBJ2-7, with D uncertain. Germline values: CDR1 SGHKS, CDR2 YYEKEE (reference sequence). Trimming stripped 0 bases from V and 4 bases from J, with 8 bases between. This CDR3 contains 13 residues. The CDR3 loop is CASSLAMIYEQYF. CDR3 nucleotide sequence: TGTGCCAGCAGCTTGGCGATGATTTACGAGCAGTACTTC.

This chain links TRBV18 with TRBJ2-1, with TRBD2 matching 7 bases. Germline V lookup: CDR1 KGHSH, CDR2 LQKENI. The CDR3 extends over 13 amino acids. J gave up 5 bases and V 4 bases, and 2 bases lay outside the gene matches. The CDR3: CASSLGRDNEQFF. CDR3 bases: TGTGCCAGCTCACTAGGGAGGGACAATGAGCAGTTCTTC. Complete variable domain (other parts from reference TRBV18 and TRBJ2-1): NAGVMQNPRHLVRRRGQEARLRCSPMKGHSHVYWYRQLPEEGLKFMVYLQKENIIDESGMPKERFSAEFPKEGPSILRIQQVVRGDSAAYFCASSLGRDNEQFFGPGTRLTVL.

The chain carries TRBV7-3 and TRBJ2-1; TRBD2 aligns across 7 bases. After removal of 4 bases from V and 4 bases from J, the junction contained 7 bases not matched to a gene. The CDR3 consists of 15 residues. The germline V gene has CDR1 SGHTA and CDR2 FQGTGA. The CDR3 loop reads CASSSSGAGYNEQFF. CDR3 coding DNA: TGTGCCAGCAGCTCGAGCGGGGCGGGGTACAATGAGCAGTTCTTC. The full variable domain, completed using reference TRBV7-3 and TRBJ2-1, is GAGVSQTPSNKVTEKGKYVELRCDPISGHTALYWYRQSLGQGPEFLIYFQGTGAADDSGLPNDRFFAVRPEGSVSTLKIQRTERGDSAVYLCASSSSGAGYNEQFFGPGTRLTVL.

The V call is TRBV7-3, the J call TRBJ1-1; possible D gene TRBD1, 5 bases. From germline, CDR1 is SGHTA and CDR2 FQGTGA. V gave up 5 bases and J gave up 5 bases, with 21 bases separating them. This CDR3 spans 16 amino acids. CDR3 loop: CASSPFGTFKGTEAFF. The CDR3 DNA sequence: TGTGCCAGCAGCCCCTTCGGGACGTTCAAGGGGACTGAAGCTTTCTTT.

This chain joins TRBV14 and TRBJ1-4, with D unclear. Trimming removed 1 base from V and 7 bases from J, with 13 bases in between. This CDR3 contains 15 residues. Germline V gene sequence: CDR1 SGHDN, CDR2 FVKESK. DNA of the CDR3: TGTGCCAGCAGCCAAGTGTTAGGGTTTGGTGAAAAACTGTTTTTT. Translated: CASSQVLGFGEKLFF.